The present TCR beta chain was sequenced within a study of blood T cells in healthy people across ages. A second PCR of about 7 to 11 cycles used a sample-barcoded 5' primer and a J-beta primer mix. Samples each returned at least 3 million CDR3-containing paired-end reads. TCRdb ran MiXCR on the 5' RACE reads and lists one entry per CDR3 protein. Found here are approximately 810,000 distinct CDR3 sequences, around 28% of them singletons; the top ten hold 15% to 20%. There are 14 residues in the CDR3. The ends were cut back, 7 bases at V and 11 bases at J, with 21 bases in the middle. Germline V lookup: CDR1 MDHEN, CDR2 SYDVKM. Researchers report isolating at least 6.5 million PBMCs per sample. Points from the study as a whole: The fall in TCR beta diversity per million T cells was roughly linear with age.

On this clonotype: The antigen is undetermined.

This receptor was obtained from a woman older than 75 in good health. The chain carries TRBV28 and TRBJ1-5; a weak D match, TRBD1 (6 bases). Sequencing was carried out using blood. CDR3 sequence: CASTIAGQGAAQHF. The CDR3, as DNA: TGTGCCAGCACTATAGCGGGACAAGGGGCAGCCCAGCATTTT.